The 25 T cell receptor beta chains listed next were all sequenced from one sample in a study of control samples from healthy donors and cancer patients. Clones were sequenced by immunoSEQ multiplex PCR, and TCRdb holds only the in-frame ones, with some missing. Among about 410,000 clones listed, 90% were seen once. The sequencing sample was made of PBMCs. The receptors here all came from a man aged 40-49 years with head and neck cancer.

The chain links TRBV28 to TRBJ2-3; TRBD2 matches at 8 bases. CDR3 length: 14 residues. The V segment lost 5 bases and the J segment 5 bases; nucleotides outside the gene matches: 6. The germline V gene encodes CDR1 MDHEN and CDR2 SYDVKM. The DNA for the CDR3 is TGTGCCAGCAGTGTAAGCGGGAGTCAAGATACGCAGTATTTT. It codes for CASSVSGSQDTQYF.

V usage is TRBV29-1 and J usage is TRBJ2-1; 11 bases line up with TRBD2. V shed 4 bases, J shed 4 bases, and the junction held 3 bases outside the gene matches. The CDR3 is 14 amino acids. The V gene's germline CDR1 is SQVTM and CDR2 ANQGSEA. CDR3 region: CSVVTSGVYNEQFF. The CDR3, as DNA: TGCAGCGTTGTGACTAGCGGGGTTTACAATGAGCAGTTCTTC.

This clone was picked up one time. The chain recombines TRBV5-1 with TRBJ1-1; D not certain. Trimming shortened V by 4 bases and J by 5 bases, and 12 bases separated the two germline ends. The CDR3 has 13 residues. CDR1 is SGHRS, CDR2 YFSETQ, per germline. CDR3 in DNA: TGCGCCAGCAGCCCGAGGAGGGAGACTGAAGCTTTCTTT. Translating gives CASSPRRETEAFF.

This rearrangement joins TRBV11-2 to TRBJ1-2; TRBD1 aligns across 7 bases. The CDR3 length is 17 residues. V dropped 5 bases and J dropped 4; count of bases not matched to a gene: 16. Looked up from germline, CDR1 is SGHAT and CDR2 is FQNNGV. Here the CDR3 reads CASSHSRRQGPFYGYTF. In DNA, the CDR3 is TGTGCCAGCAGCCATAGCAGGCGACAGGGCCCGTTCTATGGCTACACCTTC.

The chain links TRBV19 to TRBJ2-1; 7 positions match TRBD2. Per the germline V gene, CDR1 is LNHDA and CDR2 is SQIVND (reference sequence). Trimming took 7 bases from V and 7 from J; bases not matched to a gene: 22. The CDR3 is made up of 18 amino acids. This CDR3 is CASISGGLRGTGKNEQFF. The CDR3 DNA follows: TGTGCCAGTATTTCTGGGGGACTGCGGGGGACTGGCAAAAATGAGCAGTTCTTC.

V is TRBV11-2 and J is TRBJ2-7, with TRBD2 identical over 10 bases. V lost 5 bases and J lost 2; bases outside the gene matches: 9. This CDR3 has 16 amino acids. Germline V gene lookup returns CDR1 SGHAT and CDR2 FQNNGV. CDR3 bases: TGTGCCAGCAGCACCCACCAGCGGGAGGGTGCCTACGAGCAGTACTTC. Translation: CASSTHQREGAYEQYF.

The chain carries TRBV3-1 (or the pseudogene TRBV3-2) and TRBJ2-7, with D unclear. Germline loops: CDR1 LGHDT, CDR2 YNNKEL (reference sequence). CDR3 length: 12 residues. V lost 3 bases and J 4 bases, leaving 7 bases between the germline ends. This chain's CDR3 is CASSQNRYEQYF. CDR3 nucleotides: TGTGCCAGCAGCCAGAACCGTTACGAGCAGTACTTC.

This chain uses TRBV19 with TRBJ2-1; 9 bases match TRBD1. The ends lost 5 bases at V and 7 bases at J; junction bases unmatched: 6. From germline, CDR1 is LNHDA and CDR2 SQIVND (reference sequence). The length of the CDR3 is 14 residues. The CDR3 is CASSWDRAMNEQFF. The CDR3 DNA is TGTGCCAGTAGTTGGGACAGGGCCATGAATGAGCAGTTCTTC.

This chain connects TRBV2 to TRBJ2-2; 8 bases line up with TRBD1. The CDR3 covers 15 residues. Unmatched junction bases numbered 7, after V lost 6 bases and J lost 4 bases. In germline, CDR1 is SNHLY, CDR2 FYNNEI. In DNA form, the CDR3 reads TGTGCCAGCAGGGGTCGGACAGGGTTCACCGGGGAGCTGTTTTTT. Translating gives CASRGRTGFTGELFF.

This chain links TRBV7-9 with TRBJ2-1, with 7 bases lining up with TRBD2. CDR3 length equals 12 residues. Losses at the gene ends were 8 bases for V and 7 bases for J; bases not matched to a gene: 5. Germline loops: CDR1 SEHNR, CDR2 FQNEAQ (reference sequence). Here the CDR3 DNA reads TGTGCCAGCCTCCCGGGGGGTAATGAGCAGTTCTTC. The encoded protein is CASLPGGNEQFF.

This rearrangement joins TRBV6-5 to TRBJ1-6, with a weak D call TRBD1 (5 bases). CDR3 length: 15 residues. Germline CDR1 is MNHEY and CDR2 is SVGAGI. The V and J ends lost 2 bases and 8 bases respectively, with 13 bases between them. The CDR3 region has the DNA TGTGCCAGCAGTTACGACAGACAAGGTGATTCACCCCTCCACTTT. This sequence encodes CASSYDRQGDSPLHF.

This chain connects TRBV6-5 to TRBJ1-1; no clear D gene. CDR1 and CDR2 from the germline V gene are MNHEY and SVGAGI. V lost 4 bases to trimming and J lost 4 bases, with 13 bases between them. The length of the CDR3 is 14 residues. The CDR3 here is CASSFRQPGTEAFF. CDR3 bases: TGTGCCAGCAGTTTCCGACAACCCGGCACTGAAGCTTTCTTT.

The rearrangement links TRBV19 to TRBJ2-7; TRBD1 matches at 10 bases. The CDR3 totals 15 residues. Germline V gene data show CDR1 as LNHDA and CDR2 as SQIVND (reference sequence). The V gene end was trimmed by 3 bases and the J gene end by 2 bases; junction bases not matched to a gene: 4. The DNA for the CDR3 is TGTGCCAGTAGTATTGGGGGGACAGGGGCCTACGAGCAGTACTTC. This encodes CASSIGGTGAYEQYF.

V usage is TRBV27 and J usage is TRBJ2-3, with D maybe TRBD1 (7 bases). V was trimmed by 10 bases and J by 0 bases, leaving 11 bases between them. Per the germline V gene, CDR1 is MNHEY and CDR2 is SMNVEV (reference sequence). The CDR3 is made up of 13 amino acids. CDR3 nucleotide sequence: TGTGCCACCGCGGGACAGAGCACAGATACGCAGTATTTT. Protein sequence: CATAGQSTDTQYF.

This clone was seen more than once but under ten times. The V and J genes are TRBV5-1 and TRBJ1-5; D may be TRBD1 (6 bases). Trimming removed 0 bases at V and 2 bases at J, with 9 bases between. This CDR3 has 15 residues. Germline assignment: CDR1 SGHRS and CDR2 YFSETQ. CDR3 residues: CASSLGPGGNQPQHF. The CDR3 coding sequence is TGCGCCAGCAGCTTGGGGCCAGGGGGCAATCAGCCCCAGCATTTT.

This chain connects TRBV6-6 to TRBJ2-7, with 10 bases aligning to TRBD1. Looked up from germline, CDR1 is MNHNY and CDR2 is SVGAGI (reference sequence). The CDR3 is 16 amino acids. With V trimmed by 0 bases and J by 5 bases, 7 bases remained unmatched. CDR3 residues: CASSYSPGQGPNEQYF. For the CDR3, the DNA is TGTGCCAGCAGTTACTCCCCGGGACAGGGGCCCAACGAGCAGTACTTC.

The chain has TRBV12-5 and TRBJ1-5, with D perhaps matching TRBD1 (6 bases). The CDR3 consists of 13 residues. Germline V lookup: CDR1 LGHNT, CDR2 FRNRAP. Trimming took off 1 base at V and 9 bases at J, with 10 bases between the two ends. CDR3 sequence reads: CASGLAPRGPQHF. The CDR3 DNA is TGTGCTAGTGGTTTGGCTCCCAGGGGGCCCCAGCATTTT.

CDR3 coding DNA: TGTGCCAGCAGATCGGACAGGGGCTATGGCTACACCTTC. Protein sequence: CASRSDRGYGYTF. This chain links TRBV25-1 with TRBJ1-2; 9 bases match TRBD1. Germline V gene sequence: CDR1 MGHDK, CDR2 SYGVNS. Trimming at V came to 6 bases and at J to 4 bases, leaving 3 bases not matched to a gene. The CDR3 loop spans 13 amino acids.

The chain carries TRBV5-1 and TRBJ2-2; 8 nucleotides align to TRBD1. The germline CDR1 and CDR2 sequences are SGHRS and YFSETQ. With 2 bases clipped from V and 6 bases from J, the junction kept 6 bases outside the gene matches. This CDR3 comprises 15 residues. CDR3 protein: CASSFRTGPSGELFF. The CDR3 nucleotides are TGCGCCAGCAGCTTTAGGACAGGGCCTTCCGGGGAGCTGTTTTTT.

The gene calls are TRBV24-1 and TRBJ2-2; D is uncertain. Germline assignment: CDR1 KGHDR and CDR2 SFDVKD. Trimming cost V 1 base and J 5 bases, with 1 base left between them. The CDR3 loop spans 12 amino acids. In nucleotides, the CDR3 is TGTGCCACCAGTGATTTAACCGGGGAGCTGTTTTTT. It encodes CATSDLTGELFF.

The chain recombines TRBV5-6 with TRBJ2-7, with D possibly being TRBD1 (5 bases). Germline V lookup: CDR1 SGHDT, CDR2 YYEEEE. This CDR3 spans 13 amino acids. V lost 4 bases and J lost 6, with 14 bases in between. CDR3: CASSAGWGVEQYF. The CDR3 DNA is TGTGCCAGCAGCGCAGGGTGGGGCGTCGAGCAGTACTTC.

The rearrangement uses TRBV6-6 and TRBJ2-7; 8 positions match TRBD1. Losses at the gene ends were 6 bases for V and 0 bases for J; bases not matched to a gene: 4. The CDR3 sequence is 14 residues long. Germline-derived CDR1 and CDR2 are MNHNY and SVGAGI (reference sequence). In nucleotides, the CDR3 is TGTGCCAGCAGGCGACAGGGGCCCTCCTACGAGCAGTACTTC. It codes for CASRRQGPSYEQYF.

This clone occurred once. The chain is built from TRBV2 and TRBJ1-2; D remains unclear. The CDR3 is made up of 10 amino acids. Germline-derived CDR1 and CDR2 are SNHLY and FYNNEI. Trimming shortened V by 6 bases and J by 3 bases, and 2 bases separated the two germline ends. CDR3 sequence: CASRDYGYTF. CDR3 DNA: TGTGCCAGCAGAGACTATGGCTACACCTTC.

On this clone itself: The germline gene is not matched at one end of the junction; a read error may be the cause. This sequence joins TRBV12-3 or TRBV12-4 and TRBJ2-3; TRBD1 or TRBD2 may be the D gene (5 bases each). The length of the CDR3 is 13 residues. In nucleotides, the CDR3 is TGTACCAGTTCACGTCCGGGGCTGGATACGCAGTATTTT. Translated, it gives CTSSRPGLDTQYF.

This chain joins TRBV15 and TRBJ2-4, with unresolved D. This CDR3 has 17 amino acids. The V gene's germline CDR1 is LNHNV and CDR2 YYDKDF (reference sequence). V lost 4 bases and J 0 bases, leaving 16 bases between the germline ends. The CDR3 DNA reads as TGTGCCACCAGCACCGGAACCGCCTTGACAGCCAAAAACATTCAGTACTTC. Its translation is CATSTGTALTAKNIQYF.